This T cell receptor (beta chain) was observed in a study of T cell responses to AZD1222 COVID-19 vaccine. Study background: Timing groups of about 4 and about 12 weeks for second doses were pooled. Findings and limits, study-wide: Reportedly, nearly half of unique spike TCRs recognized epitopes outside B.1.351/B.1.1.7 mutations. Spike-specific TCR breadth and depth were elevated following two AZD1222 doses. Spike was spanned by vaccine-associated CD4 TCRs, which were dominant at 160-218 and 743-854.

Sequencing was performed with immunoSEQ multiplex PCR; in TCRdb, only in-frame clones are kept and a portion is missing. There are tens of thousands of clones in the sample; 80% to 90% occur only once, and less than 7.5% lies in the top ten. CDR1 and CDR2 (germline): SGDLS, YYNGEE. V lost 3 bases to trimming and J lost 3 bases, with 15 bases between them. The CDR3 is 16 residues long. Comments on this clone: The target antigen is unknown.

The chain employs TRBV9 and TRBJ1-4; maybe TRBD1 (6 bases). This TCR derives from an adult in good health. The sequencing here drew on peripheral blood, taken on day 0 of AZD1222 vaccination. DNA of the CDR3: TGTGCCAGCAGCGCCGAGGGAGGGGGTGCTAATGAAAAACTGTTTTTT. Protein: CASSAEGGGANEKLFF.